Below are 17 T cell receptor beta chains sequenced from a single sample in a study of regulatory T cells in long-lasting Graves disease. Indicated time point: newly diagnosed GD, antithyroid drugs for less than 3 months. Isolated PBMC RNA provided the starting material for the TCR library. The TCR beta library used iRepertoire HTBI primers with Arm-PCR amplification of CDR3. TCRdb called the multiplex PCR reads again in MiXCR, with one record for every CDR3 protein. The sample records around 250,000 distinct CDR3 sequences, 20% being singletons. The sample consisted of peripheral blood mononuclear cells (PBMCs), taken at new diagnosis, from a patient treated with antithyroid drugs. The receptors here all came from a female donor with Graves disease.

This clonotype showed up just a few times. The chain couples TRBV14 to TRBJ1-6; TRBD1 matches at 7 bases. J lost 14 bases, V lost 2 bases, and 12 bases had no gene match. The CDR3 covers 15 residues. Per germline, CDR1 SGHDN and CDR2 FVKESK. The CDR3 loop is CASSQYTGVGPSLHF. CDR3 sequence (DNA): TGTGCCAGCAGCCAATATACAGGGGTAGGCCCTTCCCTCCACTTT.

This clonotype has more than one count but fewer than ten. This rearrangement joins TRBV19 to TRBJ2-7; possibly TRBD2 for D (7 bases). The germline CDR1 and CDR2 sequences are LNHDA and SQIVND (reference sequence). V was trimmed by 7 bases and J by 7 bases, leaving 17 bases between them. The CDR3 has 13 residues. In DNA form, the CDR3 reads TGTGCCAGTACCGTACGGGGGGCAAGGGAGCAGTACTTC. It encodes CASTVRGAREQYF.

With respect to this clonotype: A much larger clone differs from this one at a single base, so this may be a read error. The chain uses TRBV6-2 or TRBV6-3 and TRBJ2-1; 7 nucleotides match TRBD1. Germline V gives CDR1 MNHEY, CDR2 SVGEGT. The CDR3 has 14 amino acids. V lost 4 bases, J lost 8 bases, and 8 bases stayed unmatched. Written as DNA, the CDR3 is TGTGCCAGCAGTTGTATAAGGACAGGAGATGAGCAGTTCTTC. Residues: CASSCIRTGDEQFF.

This clonotype appeared once. This chain joins TRBV5-1 and TRBJ1-1; TRBD1 might be the D (6 bases). The CDR3 sequence is 16 residues long. Germline V gene sequence: CDR1 SGHRS, CDR2 YFSETQ. V lost 4 bases and J 1 base, leaving 17 bases between the germline ends. This CDR3 is CASSNSGGASNTEAFF. In DNA, the CDR3 is TGCGCCAGCAGCAACAGCGGGGGGGCTTCGAACACTGAAGCTTTCTTT.

This clonotype was detected ten times or more. V usage is TRBV7-3 and J usage is TRBJ2-1; 11 positions match TRBD2. Germline CDR1 SGHTA, CDR2 FQGTGA. The V and J ends lost 5 bases and 8 bases, in that order; junction bases with no gene match: 5. This CDR3 comprises 14 residues. CDR3 DNA sequence: TGTGCCAGCAGCCTCGCTAGCGGGAGGTATGAGCAGTTCTTC. The encoded protein is CASSLASGRYEQFF. The full variable domain, rest sourced from reference TRBV7-3 and TRBJ2-1, is GAGVSQTPSNKVTEKGKYVELRCDPISGHTALYWYRQSLGQGPEFLIYFQGTGAADDSGLPNDRFFAVRPEGSVSTLKIQRTERGDSAVYLCASSLASGRYEQFFGPGTRLTVL.

In this sample, this clonotype turned up many times. The chain employs TRBV7-2 and TRBJ2-7, with D maybe TRBD1 (6 bases). The CDR3 spans 13 residues. CDR1 and CDR2 from the germline V gene are SGHTA and FQGNSA. V lost 4 bases and J lost 5, with 12 bases in between. The CDR3 DNA is TGTGCCAGCAGCTCGACAGGAAACCACGAGCAGTACTTC. Translated, it gives CASSSTGNHEQYF.

This clonotype was detected many times. A read error may account for a junction end that differs from germline. The rearrangement uses TRBV6-4 and TRBJ2-7; D is uncertain. CDR1 and CDR2 from the germline V gene are MRHNA and SNTAGT. The CDR3 loop spans 15 amino acids. The CDR3 nucleotides are TGTGCCAGCAGTTACTCTTCGGCTAGCTCCTACGAGCAGTACTTC. Residues: CASSYSSASSYEQYF.

This clonotype was seen at least ten times. The V and J genes are TRBV5-5 and TRBJ1-5, with TRBD1 matching 9 bases. V lost 0 bases to trimming and J lost 2 bases; unmatched junction nucleotides: 0. Germline CDR1 reads SGHKS; CDR2 reads YYEKEE (reference sequence). The CDR3 length is 15 residues. The CDR3 spells CASSLGTGGNQPQHF. The CDR3 region has the DNA TGTGCCAGCAGCTTGGGGACAGGGGGCAATCAGCCCCAGCATTTT.

Comment on this clonotype: A much larger clone lies a single base off, so this may be a read error. The conserved final phenylalanine or tryptophan is absent from the CDR3, which likely points to a read error. This chain connects TRBV6-1 to TRBJ1-1; no definite D call. CDR1 is MNHNS, CDR2 SASEGT, per germline. V lost 5 bases, J lost 1 base, and 11 bases lay in between. The CDR3 extends over 14 amino acids. DNA of the CDR3: TGTGCCAGCAGTACCCGGACGGGGAACACTGAAGCTTTCCTT. Translated: CASSTRTGNTEAFL.

As for this clonotype: A much larger clonotype is one base distant, so this may be a read error. This chain uses TRBV6-1 with TRBJ1-2; D unresolved. The CDR3 is made up of 13 amino acids. The germline V gene has CDR1 MNHNS and CDR2 SASEGT. The CDR3 DNA follows: TGTGCCTGCAGTGAAGCACCGCCCTATGGCTACACCTTC. Its translation: CACSEAPPYGYTF.

This clonotype was seen ten or more times. The J gene is TRBJ2-5, the V gene TRBV29-1; D gene ambiguous. The CDR3 covers 13 residues. The ends were cut back, 0 bases at V and 5 bases at J, with 10 bases in the middle. Germline assignment: CDR1 SQVTM and CDR2 ANQGSEA. In nucleotides, the CDR3 is TGCAGCGTTGAAGATCCCAGATCTGAGACCCAGTACTTC. Encoded protein: CSVEDPRSETQYF.

The chain combines TRBV7-2 with TRBJ2-3, with D perhaps matching TRBD1 or TRBD2 (5 bases each). V was shortened by 3 bases and J by 2 bases, with 12 bases between the two germline ends. Germline V CDR1 and CDR2: SGHTA, FQGNSA. The CDR3 runs 15 residues. The CDR3 spells CASSFDGTTTDTQYF. The CDR3 bases are TGTGCCAGCAGCTTCGACGGGACCACCACAGATACGCAGTATTTT. Full variable domain (outside the CDR3, taken from reference TRBV7-2 and TRBJ2-3): GAGVSQSPSNKVTEKGKDVELRCDPISGHTALYWYRQSLGQGLEFLIYFQGNSAPDKSGLPSDRFSAERTGGSVSTLTIQRTQQEDSAVYLCASSFDGTTTDTQYFGPGTRLTVL.

This clonotype was seen many times. This rearrangement joins TRBV7-2 to TRBJ2-7; maybe TRBD1 (5 bases). Looked up from germline, CDR1 is SGHTA and CDR2 is FQGNSA. Trimming pared 7 bases from V and 0 bases from J, leaving 13 bases between. This CDR3 comprises 14 residues. Here the CDR3 reads CASKKGMSSYEQYF. The CDR3, as DNA: TGTGCCAGCAAGAAGGGGATGAGCTCCTACGAGCAGTACTTC.

This clonotype was seen repeatedly, ten times or more. CDR3 DNA sequence: TGTGCCAGCAGCTACAACCGAGCGGGGGGGAGGGCAGATACGCAGTATTTT. The encoded protein is CASSYNRAGGRADTQYF. V is TRBV6-5 and J is TRBJ2-3; TRBD2 agrees at 10 bases. The CDR3 extends over 17 amino acids. J was trimmed by 4 bases and V by 6 bases; bases with no gene match: 13. The germline gives CDR1 MNHEY, CDR2 SVGAGI.

With respect to this clonotype: A far bigger clonotype differs at one base, so this is likely a read error. The chain combines TRBV2 with TRBJ2-5; no reliable D call. CDR3 length: 15 amino acids. Trimming left V 6 bases short and J 11 bases short, with 25 bases between. Germline V gene data show CDR1 as SNHLY and CDR2 as FYNNEI. In DNA, the CDR3 is TGTGCCAGCAGCGCTACACGGTCGAATTACAATGAGCAGTACTTC. It specifies CASSATRSNYNEQYF.

The rearrangement joins TRBV13 to TRBJ2-1; D ambiguous. Per germline, CDR1 PRHDT and CDR2 FYEKMQ (reference sequence). The CDR3 loop spans 14 amino acids. V lost 5 bases and J 5 bases, leaving 13 bases between the germline ends. DNA of the CDR3: TGTGCCAGCAGCCCCTCTCTCCTCAACAATGAGCAGTTCTTC. It is translated as CASSPSLLNNEQFF.

This clonotype came up a few times. This chain uses TRBV6-1 with TRBJ1-2; D unclear. The CDR3 extends over 14 amino acids. Germline lookup yields CDR1 MNHNS and CDR2 SASEGT. V lost 7 bases and J 4 bases, leaving 16 bases between the germline ends. CDR3 in amino acids: CASTSGRFGYGYTF. DNA of the CDR3: TGTGCCAGCACCAGCGGGAGATTTGGCTATGGCTACACCTTC.